This paragraph covers one TCR beta chain sequence. The CDR3 consists of 15 residues. The germline CDR1 and CDR2 sequences are LNHDA and SQIVND (reference sequence). Trimming left V 1 base short and J 6 bases short, with 15 bases between. This sample was included in a study of control samples from healthy donors and cancer patients. TCRdb's table, derived via immunoSEQ multiplex PCR, lists solely in-frame clones and lacks some. The profile shows roughly 120,000 clones, around 96% of them singletons. This chain connects TRBV19 to TRBJ1-1; D perhaps matches TRBD1 (6 bases). Sample: blood. This TCR derives from a man aged 25-45 years in good health. CDR3 region: CASSIGTGAGAEAFF. Here the CDR3 DNA reads TGTGCCAGTAGTATAGGAACGGGGGCGGGAGCTGAAGCTTTCTTT.